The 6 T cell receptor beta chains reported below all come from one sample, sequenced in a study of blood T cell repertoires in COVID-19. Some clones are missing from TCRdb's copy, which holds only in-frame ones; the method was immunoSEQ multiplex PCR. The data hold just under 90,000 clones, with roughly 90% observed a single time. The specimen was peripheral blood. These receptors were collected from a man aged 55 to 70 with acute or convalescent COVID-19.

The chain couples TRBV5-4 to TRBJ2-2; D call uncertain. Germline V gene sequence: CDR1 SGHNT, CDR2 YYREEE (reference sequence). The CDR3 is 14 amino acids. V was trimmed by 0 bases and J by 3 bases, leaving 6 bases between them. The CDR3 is CASSLDRYTGELFF. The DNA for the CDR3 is TGTGCCAGCAGCTTGGATCGGTACACCGGGGAGCTGTTTTTT.

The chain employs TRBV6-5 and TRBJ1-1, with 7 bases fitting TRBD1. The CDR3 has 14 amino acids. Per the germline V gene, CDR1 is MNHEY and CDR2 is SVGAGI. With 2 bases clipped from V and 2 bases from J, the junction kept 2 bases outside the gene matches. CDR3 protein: CASSYLGGNTEAFF. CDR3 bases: TGTGCCAGCAGTTACCTAGGGGGCAACACTGAAGCTTTCTTT.

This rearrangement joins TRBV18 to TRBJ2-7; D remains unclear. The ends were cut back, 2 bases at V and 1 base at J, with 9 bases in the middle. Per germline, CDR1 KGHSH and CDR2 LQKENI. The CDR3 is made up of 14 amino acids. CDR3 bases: TGTGCCAGCTCACCAATCGCGGATTCCTACGAGCAGTACTTC. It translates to CASSPIADSYEQYF.

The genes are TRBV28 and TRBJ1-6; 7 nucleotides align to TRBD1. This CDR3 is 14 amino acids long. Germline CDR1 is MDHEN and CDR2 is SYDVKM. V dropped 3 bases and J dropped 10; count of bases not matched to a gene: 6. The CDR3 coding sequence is TGTGCCAGCAGTTTCAGACAGGGAATCTCACCCCTCCACTTT. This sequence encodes CASSFRQGISPLHF.

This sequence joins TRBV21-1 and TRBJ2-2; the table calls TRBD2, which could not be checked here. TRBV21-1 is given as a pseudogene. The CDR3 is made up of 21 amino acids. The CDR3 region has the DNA TGTGCCAGCAGCAAAGGGTGGAGGACTAGCGGGAACAACGCGAACACCGGGGAGCTGTTTTTT. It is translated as CASSKGWRTSGNNANTGELFF.

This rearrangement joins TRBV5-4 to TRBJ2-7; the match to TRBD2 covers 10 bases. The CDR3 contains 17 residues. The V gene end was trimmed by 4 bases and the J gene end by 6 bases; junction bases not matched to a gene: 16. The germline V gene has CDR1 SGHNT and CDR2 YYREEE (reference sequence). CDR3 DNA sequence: TGTGCCAGCAGCGGCAGACTAGCGGGCGCCCTTCCTCTCGAGCAGTACTTC. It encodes CASSGRLAGALPLEQYF. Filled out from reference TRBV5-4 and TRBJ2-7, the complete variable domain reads ETGVTQSPTHLIKTRGQQVTLRCSSQSGHNTVSWYQQALGQGPQFIFQYYREEENGRGNFPPRFSGLQFPNYSSELNVNALELDDSALYLCASSGRLAGALPLEQYFGPGTRLTVT.